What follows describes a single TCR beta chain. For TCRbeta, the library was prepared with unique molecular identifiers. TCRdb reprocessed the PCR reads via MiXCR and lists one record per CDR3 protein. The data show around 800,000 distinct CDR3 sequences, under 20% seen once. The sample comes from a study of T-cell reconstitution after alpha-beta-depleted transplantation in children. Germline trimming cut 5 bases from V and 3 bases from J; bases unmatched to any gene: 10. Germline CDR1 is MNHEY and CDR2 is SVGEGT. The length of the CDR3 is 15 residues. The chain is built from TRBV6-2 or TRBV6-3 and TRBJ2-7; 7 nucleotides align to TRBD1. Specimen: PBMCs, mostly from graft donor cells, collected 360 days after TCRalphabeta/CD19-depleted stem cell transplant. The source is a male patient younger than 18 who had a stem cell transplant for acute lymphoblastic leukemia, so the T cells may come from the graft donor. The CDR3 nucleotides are TGTGCCAGCAGTCCGACAGGGCCACTCGGCTACGAGCAGTACTTC. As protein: CASSPTGPLGYEQYF.